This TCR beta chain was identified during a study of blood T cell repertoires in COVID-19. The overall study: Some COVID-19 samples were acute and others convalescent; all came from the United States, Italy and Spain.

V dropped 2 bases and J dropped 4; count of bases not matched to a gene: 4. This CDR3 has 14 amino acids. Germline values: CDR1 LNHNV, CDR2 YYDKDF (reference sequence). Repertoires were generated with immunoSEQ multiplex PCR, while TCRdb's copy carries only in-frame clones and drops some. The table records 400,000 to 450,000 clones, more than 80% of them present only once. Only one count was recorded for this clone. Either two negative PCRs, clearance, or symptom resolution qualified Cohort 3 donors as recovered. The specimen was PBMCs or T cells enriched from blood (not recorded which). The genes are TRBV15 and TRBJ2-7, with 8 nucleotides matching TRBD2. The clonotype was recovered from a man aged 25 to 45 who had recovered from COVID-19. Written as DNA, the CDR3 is TGTGCCACCAGCAGATTCTCGGGGGGGTACGAGCAGTACTTC. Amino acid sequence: CATSRFSGGYEQYF.